This TCR beta chain stems from a study of blood T cells in healthy people across ages. Findings and limits, study-wide: Estimates of diversity drawn from one million T cells were considered underestimates. No conclusive comparison of naive versus antigen-experienced cells was possible with unsorted PBMCs.

This clonotype came up a few times. What it binds is not known. Then a second PCR, running roughly 7 to 11 cycles, was carried out with a sample-barcoded 5' primer and a J-beta primer mix. Each TCR beta cDNA got a 12-nucleotide random molecular identifier. One entry per CDR3 protein results from TCRdb running MiXCR on the 5' RACE reads. The sample lists around 1,600,000 distinct CDR3 sequences, roughly 43% occurring once. The CDR3 has 16 residues. V shed 7 bases and J shed 3 bases, with 21 bases lying between them. Around 10 milliliters of peripheral blood were drawn from each donor. The chain is built from TRBV12-3 or TRBV12-4 and TRBJ1-2; possibly TRBD1 for D (6 bases). The clonotype was recovered from a young woman in good health. Input material: blood. Here the CDR3 DNA reads TGTGCCAGCACCGAAAGCGGGCGGGGGGGCCACTATGGCTACACCTTC. Protein: CASTESGRGGHYGYTF.